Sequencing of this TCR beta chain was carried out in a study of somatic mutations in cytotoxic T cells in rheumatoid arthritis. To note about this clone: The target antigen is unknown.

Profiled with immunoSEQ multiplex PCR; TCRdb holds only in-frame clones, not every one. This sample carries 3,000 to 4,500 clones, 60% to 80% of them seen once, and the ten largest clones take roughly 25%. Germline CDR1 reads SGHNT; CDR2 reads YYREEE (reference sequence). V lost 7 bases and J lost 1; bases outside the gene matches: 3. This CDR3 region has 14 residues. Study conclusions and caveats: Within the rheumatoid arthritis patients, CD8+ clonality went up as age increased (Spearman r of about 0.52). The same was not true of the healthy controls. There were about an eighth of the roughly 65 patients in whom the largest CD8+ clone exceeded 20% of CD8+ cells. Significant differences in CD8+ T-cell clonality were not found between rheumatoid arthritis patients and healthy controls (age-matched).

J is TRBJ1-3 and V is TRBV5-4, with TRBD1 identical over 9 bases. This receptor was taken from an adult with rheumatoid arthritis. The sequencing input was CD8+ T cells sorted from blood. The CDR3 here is CASQQGASGNTIYF. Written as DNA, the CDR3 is TGTGCCAGCCAACAGGGGGCATCTGGAAACACCATATATTTT.